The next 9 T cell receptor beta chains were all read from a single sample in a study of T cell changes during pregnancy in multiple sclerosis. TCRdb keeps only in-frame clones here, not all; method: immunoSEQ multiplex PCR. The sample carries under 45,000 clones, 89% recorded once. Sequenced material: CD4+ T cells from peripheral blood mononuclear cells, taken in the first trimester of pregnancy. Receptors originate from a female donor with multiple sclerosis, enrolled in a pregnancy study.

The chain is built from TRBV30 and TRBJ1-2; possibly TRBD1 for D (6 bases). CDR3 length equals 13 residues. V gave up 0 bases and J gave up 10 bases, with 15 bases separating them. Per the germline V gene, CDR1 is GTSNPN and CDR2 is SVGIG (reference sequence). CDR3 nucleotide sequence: TGTGCCTGGAGTGTACAGGGCACCATATCCTACACCTTC. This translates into CAWSVQGTISYTF.

Here the CDR3 DNA reads TGTGCTGGAATCGGGAAAACAACTAATGAAAAACTGTTTTTT. Encoded protein: CAGIGKTTNEKLFF. The V gene is TRBV30, the J gene TRBJ1-4; D unclear. The CDR3 spans 14 residues. Germline CDR1 reads GTSNPN; CDR2 reads SVGIG (reference sequence).

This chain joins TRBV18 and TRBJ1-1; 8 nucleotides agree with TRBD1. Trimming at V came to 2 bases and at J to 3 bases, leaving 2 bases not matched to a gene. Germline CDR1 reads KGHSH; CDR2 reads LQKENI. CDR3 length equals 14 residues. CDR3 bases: TGTGCCAGCTCACCAGGACAGGGTTACACTGAAGCTTTCTTT. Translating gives CASSPGQGYTEAFF. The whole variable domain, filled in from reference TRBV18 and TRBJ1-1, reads NAGVMQNPRHLVRRRGQEARLRCSPMKGHSHVYWYRQLPEEGLKFMVYLQKENIIDESGMPKERFSAEFPKEGPSILRIQQVVRGDSAAYFCASSPGQGYTEAFFGQGTRLTVV.

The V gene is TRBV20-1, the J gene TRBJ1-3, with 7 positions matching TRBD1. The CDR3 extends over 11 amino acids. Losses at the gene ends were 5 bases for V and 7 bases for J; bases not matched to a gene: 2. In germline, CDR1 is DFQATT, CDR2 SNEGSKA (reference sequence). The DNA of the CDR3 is TGCAGTGCTTTCAGGGGGAACACCATATATTTT. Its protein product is CSAFRGNTIYF.

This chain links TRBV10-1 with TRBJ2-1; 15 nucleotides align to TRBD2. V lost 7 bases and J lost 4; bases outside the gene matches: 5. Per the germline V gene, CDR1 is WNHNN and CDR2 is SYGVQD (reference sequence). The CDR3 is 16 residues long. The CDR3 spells CASTRTSGREYNEQFF. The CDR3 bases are TGCGCCAGCACCCGGACTAGCGGGAGGGAATACAATGAGCAGTTCTTC.

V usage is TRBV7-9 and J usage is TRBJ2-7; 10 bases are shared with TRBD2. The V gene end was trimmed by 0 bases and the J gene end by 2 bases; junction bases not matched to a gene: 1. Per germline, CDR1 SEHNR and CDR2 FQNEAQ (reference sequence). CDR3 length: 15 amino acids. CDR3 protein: CASSLAAGGPYEQYF. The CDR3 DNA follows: TGTGCCAGCAGCTTAGCAGCGGGAGGGCCCTACGAGCAGTACTTC.

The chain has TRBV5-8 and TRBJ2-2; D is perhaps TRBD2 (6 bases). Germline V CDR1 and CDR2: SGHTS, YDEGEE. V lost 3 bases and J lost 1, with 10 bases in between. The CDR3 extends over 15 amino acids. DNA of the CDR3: TGTGCCAGCAGCTCGGGACTGTGGAACACCGGGGAGCTGTTTTTT. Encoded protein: CASSSGLWNTGELFF. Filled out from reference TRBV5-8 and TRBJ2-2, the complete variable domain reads EAGVTQSPTHLIKTRGQQATLRCSPISGHTSVYWYQQALGLGLQFLLWYDEGEERNRGNFPPRFSGRQFPNYSSELNVNALELEDSALYLCASSSGLWNTGELFFGEGSRLTVL.

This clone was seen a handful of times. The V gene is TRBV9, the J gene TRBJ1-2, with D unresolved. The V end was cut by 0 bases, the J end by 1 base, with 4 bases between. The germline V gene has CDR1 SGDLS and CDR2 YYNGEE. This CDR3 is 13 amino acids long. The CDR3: CASSVGVNYGYTF. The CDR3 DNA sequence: TGTGCCAGCAGCGTAGGAGTTAACTATGGCTACACCTTC.

The CDR3 DNA sequence: TGTGCCAGCAGCGTAGGAAGCGGAAAAGGCAATGAGCAGTTCTTC. It translates to CASSVGSGKGNEQFF. This chain joins TRBV9 and TRBJ2-1; D is possibly TRBD2 (5 bases). The CDR3 loop spans 15 amino acids. V was trimmed by 0 bases and J by 6 bases, leaving 13 bases between them. Germline assignment: CDR1 SGDLS and CDR2 YYNGEE.